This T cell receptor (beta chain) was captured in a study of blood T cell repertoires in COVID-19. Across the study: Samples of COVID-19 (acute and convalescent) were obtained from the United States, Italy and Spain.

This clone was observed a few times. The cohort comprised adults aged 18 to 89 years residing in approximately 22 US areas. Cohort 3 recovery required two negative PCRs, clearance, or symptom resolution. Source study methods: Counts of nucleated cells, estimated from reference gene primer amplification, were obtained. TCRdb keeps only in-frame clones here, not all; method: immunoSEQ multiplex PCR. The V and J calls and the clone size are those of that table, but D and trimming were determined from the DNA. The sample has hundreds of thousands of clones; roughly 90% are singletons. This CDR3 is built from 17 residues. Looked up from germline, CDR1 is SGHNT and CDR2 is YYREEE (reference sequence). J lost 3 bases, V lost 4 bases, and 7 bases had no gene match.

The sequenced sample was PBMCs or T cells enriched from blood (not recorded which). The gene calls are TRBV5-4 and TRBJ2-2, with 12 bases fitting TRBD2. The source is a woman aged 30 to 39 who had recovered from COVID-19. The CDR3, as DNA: TGTGCCAGCAGCCAAAGACTAGCGGGAGACCACACCGGGGAGCTGTTTTTT. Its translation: CASSQRLAGDHTGELFF.